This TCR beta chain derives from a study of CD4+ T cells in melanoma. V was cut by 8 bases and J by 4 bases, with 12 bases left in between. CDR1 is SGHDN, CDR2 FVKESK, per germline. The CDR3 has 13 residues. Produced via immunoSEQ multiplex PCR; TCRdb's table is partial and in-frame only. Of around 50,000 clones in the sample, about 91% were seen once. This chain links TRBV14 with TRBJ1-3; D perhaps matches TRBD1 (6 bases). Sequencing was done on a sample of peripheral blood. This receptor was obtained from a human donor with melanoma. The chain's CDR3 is CASSWGHGNTIYF. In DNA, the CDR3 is TGTGCCAGCTCTTGGGGGCACGGAAACACCATATATTTT. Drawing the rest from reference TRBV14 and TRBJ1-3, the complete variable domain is EAGVTQFPSHSVIEKGQTVTLRCDPISGHDNLYWYRRVMGKEIKFLLHFVKESKQDESGMPNNRFLAERTGGTYSTLKVQPAELEDSGVYFCASSWGHGNTIYFGEGSWLTVV.